This T cell receptor (beta chain) is from a study of cytomegalovirus exposure and HLA in healthy donors. Whole-study context: An early data release held 80 million or so unique TCRs from HLA-typed donors.

Regarding the study as a whole: Presence/absence analysis assumed near-uniform sequencing depth across donors. In a later analysis, parvovirus B19, influenza, CMV and Epstein-Barr virus appeared linked to several top co-occurrence clusters.

Both 60 Vbeta primers and 13 Jbeta primers went into the PCR. Sequencing used immunoSEQ multiplex PCR; TCRdb keeps in-frame clones, though not all of them. The table records 150,000 to 200,000 clones, 78% of them present only once. A remark on this clone: What it binds is not known.

CDR1 SGHKS and CDR2 YYEKEE come from the germline V gene (reference sequence). The CDR3 contains 14 residues. J was trimmed by 8 bases and V by 0 bases; bases with no gene match: 1. The J gene is TRBJ1-4, the V gene TRBV5-5, with TRBD1 identical over 10 bases. The sample consisted of PBMCs. The origin of this receptor is a woman in her forties in good health and CMV-seronegative. The CDR3 spells CASSLGTGGEKLFF. CDR3 in DNA: TGTGCCAGCAGCTTGGGGACAGGGGGGGAAAAACTGTTTTTT. Combining the CDR3 with reference TRBV5-5 and TRBJ1-4 gives the whole variable domain DAGVTQSPTHLIKTRGQQVTLRCSPISGHKSVSWYQQVLGQGPQFIFQYYEKEERGRGNFPDRFSARQFPNYSSELNVNALLLGDSALYLCASSLGTGGEKLFFGSGTQLSVL.